This TCR beta chain originates from a study of glioma-infiltrating T cells. Whole-study findings and limits: Only very few CDR3 sequences appeared in both tissue and blood.

Using RNA template, CDR3s of TCR alpha and beta were amplified with iRepertoire arm-PCR. For one-step reverse transcription and amplification, 100-400 ng of tissue mRNA or PBMC total RNA was used. MiXCR, run by TCRdb on the multiplex PCR reads, gives a single entry per CDR3 protein. The sample contains fewer than 200,000 distinct CDR3 sequences, about 31% of which appear only once. The CDR3 consists of 11 residues. Germline CDR1 and CDR2: DFQATT and SNEGSKA (reference sequence). A note on this clonotype: Antigen specificity is unknown.

V and J are TRBV20-1 and TRBJ2-3, with no clear D. Sequencing was carried out using glioma tissue, nonneoplastic brain tissue, or PBMCs (not recorded which). This TCR was recovered from a human donor with low-grade glioma or glioblastoma, undergoing nonglioma brain surgery, or in good health (not recorded which). The CDR3 DNA sequence: TGCAGGGAACCCGGGCTCCCATCGCAGTATTTT. Translation: CREPGLPSQYF.